This T cell receptor beta chain was documented in a study of CD4 T cells in relation to SARS-CoV-2 and coronaviruses. CDR1 is SGDLS and CDR2 is YYNGEE in the germline V gene. The V and J ends lost 2 bases and 3 bases, in that order; junction bases with no gene match: 3. CDR3 length: 14 residues. Deep TCR-beta sequencing used DNA from uncultured naive and memory CD4+ T cells. Some clones are missing from TCRdb's copy, which holds only in-frame ones; the method was immunoSEQ multiplex PCR. Among about 68,000 clones listed, approximately 93% were seen once. The unexposed donors gave CD4+ T cells in about 2011-2018, prior to COVID-19. Naive and memory CD4+ T cells came from enriched cryopreserved PBMCs. Study findings and constraints: Compared with monoreactive clones, crossreactive clones showed significantly weaker SARS-CoV-2 expansion.

A remark on this clone: The antigen is not known.

The genes are TRBV9 and TRBJ1-2, with TRBD1 matching 8 bases. This sequence originates from a human donor in good health. Sequenced input: naive CD4+ T cells from PBMCs. The subset is: naive CD4+ T cells isolated by negative enrichment. The CDR3 DNA reads TGTGCCAGCAGCGTTGAGGACAGGGACTATGGCTACACCTTC. This sequence encodes CASSVEDRDYGYTF.